This TCR beta chain came from a study of shared clonotypes between healthy human individuals. Study-wide context: Researchers assigned three CD4 naive, three CD4 memory, two CD8 naive and one CD8 memory plate to each donor.

This table comes from immunoSEQ multiplex PCR, and its TCRdb copy is limited to in-frame clones, with some not included. The table has millions of clones, approximately 92% seen once. The CDR3 is 19 amino acids. The specimen was naive CD4+ T cells sorted from blood. Subset given: CD45RA+ positively selected. The chain employs TRBV21-1 and TRBJ2-5; the DNA was not compared with TRBD2, the D call given in the table. TRBV21-1 is tagged as a pseudogene. The receptor comes from a man aged 18 to 30 in good health. As DNA, the CDR3 is TGTGCCAGCAGCAAAGTAGGGACTAGCGGGACCCGCCGGGTCGAGACCCAGTACTTC. It specifies CASSKVGTSGTRRVETQYF.